What follows are 26 T cell receptor beta chains derived from one specimen sequenced in a study of vaccination effects on CD4 cells after COVID-19. Antigen-specific CD4+ T cells were first expanded with viral peptide pools by the ViraFEST assay and only then sequenced. The culture ran for 10 days, and then CD4+ T cells were isolated. Vaccine recipients, nucleocapsid antibody negative, had no prior SARS-CoV-2 infection. Profiled with immunoSEQ multiplex PCR; TCRdb holds only in-frame clones, not every one. The table includes about 68,000 clones, roughly 80% detected once. For these TCRs, the target antigens are not known. The starting material was CD4+ T cells from PBMCs cultured with SARS-CoV-2 spike peptides, obtained before COVID-19 vaccination. The receptors were sampled from a human donor who received a COVID-19 vaccine.

V usage is TRBV6-5 and J usage is TRBJ2-3; the D is unclear. This CDR3 has 15 residues. V lost 10 bases to trimming and J lost 2 bases, with 19 bases between them. The germline gives CDR1 MNHEY, CDR2 SVGAGI. The chain's CDR3 is CANRRNFGATDTQYF. The CDR3 region has the DNA TGTGCCAACCGTCGAAACTTCGGAGCCACAGATACGCAGTATTTT.

The V call is TRBV12-5, the J call TRBJ2-5; TRBD1 is a possible D gene (5 bases). The CDR3 sequence is 15 residues long. Trimming left V 1 base short and J 5 bases short, with 14 bases between. Germline values: CDR1 LGHNT, CDR2 FRNRAP. The CDR3 protein is CASGLGRVFGETQYF. As DNA, the CDR3 is TGTGCTAGTGGTTTGGGCAGGGTATTCGGCGAGACCCAGTACTTC.

The V and J genes are TRBV6-6 and TRBJ1-6; weak D call: TRBD1 (6 bases). V lost 4 bases and J lost 9, with 16 bases in between. CDR3 length: 15 residues. From germline, CDR1 is MNHNY and CDR2 SVGAGI (reference sequence). The CDR3 region has the DNA TGTGCCAGCAGTTGGGACCTCGGGGGCCGTTCACCCCTCCACTTT. Its protein product is CASSWDLGGRSPLHF.

The chain carries TRBV5-8 and TRBJ1-1; D is possibly TRBD1 (6 bases). V was shortened by 1 base and J by 0 bases, with 10 bases between the two germline ends. The CDR3 spans 15 residues. From germline, CDR1 is SGHTS and CDR2 YDEGEE. CDR3: CASSLLGHLNTEAFF. The CDR3 DNA follows: TGTGCCAGCAGCTTGCTGGGACACCTGAACACTGAAGCTTTCTTT.

This clone is termed medium-sized. The chain carries TRBV19 and TRBJ1-2; D not certain. Germline V gene lookup returns CDR1 LNHDA and CDR2 SQIVND (reference sequence). V gave up 5 bases and J gave up 2 bases, with 6 bases separating them. This CDR3 spans 12 amino acids. The CDR3 sequence: CASSYMNYGYTF. CDR3 sequence (DNA): TGTGCCAGTAGTTACATGAACTATGGCTACACCTTC.

This clone was detected only once. The chain carries TRBV7-3 and TRBJ2-2; 8 bases are a match to TRBD1. CDR3 length equals 15 residues. V lost 6 bases to trimming and J lost 0 bases; unmatched junction nucleotides: 3. Germline values: CDR1 SGHTA, CDR2 FQGTGA. CDR3 coding DNA: TGTGCCAGCAGGTTGACAGGGGCGAACACCGGGGAGCTGTTTTTT. Its protein product is CASRLTGANTGELFF.

The J gene is TRBJ2-3, the V gene TRBV10-3; TRBD2 aligns across 15 bases. Per germline, CDR1 ENHRY and CDR2 SYGVKD. Losses at the gene ends were 4 bases for V and 4 bases for J; bases not matched to a gene: 6. This CDR3 has 17 residues. The CDR3 DNA follows: TGTGCCATCAGTGCGGGACTAGCGGGGGGAAGGGCAGATACGCAGTATTTT. Protein product: CAISAGLAGGRADTQYF.

The chain joins TRBV9 to TRBJ2-5; no firm D call. CDR1 and CDR2 from the germline V gene are SGDLS and YYNGEE. The CDR3 is made up of 15 amino acids. V dropped 2 bases and J dropped 5 bases, with 16 bases sitting between them. This CDR3 is CASSVFPGGFETQYF. For the CDR3, the DNA is TGTGCCAGCAGCGTCTTCCCAGGTGGTTTTGAGACCCAGTACTTC.

The chain carries TRBV21-1 and TRBJ1-5; TRBD1, the D gene given by the table, was not confirmed from the DNA. TRBV21-1 is a pseudogene locus. The CDR3 runs 14 residues. This chain's CDR3 is CASIQGGYNQPQHF. The CDR3 DNA reads TGTGCCAGTATCCAGGGGGGCTACAATCAGCCCCAGCATTTT.

The chain uses TRBV7-2 and TRBJ1-5, with 8 bases fitting TRBD1. V lost 5 bases, J lost 3 bases, and 9 bases stayed unmatched. Per germline, CDR1 SGHTA and CDR2 FQGNSA. The CDR3 length is 16 residues. CDR3 bases: TGTGCCAGCAGCCCCAGGGGGCAGGGAGCCAATCAGCCCCAGCATTTT. Its translation is CASSPRGQGANQPQHF.

The chain recombines TRBV30 with TRBJ1-3; D uncertain. Germline V gives CDR1 GTSNPN, CDR2 SVGIG (reference sequence). Trimming left V 3 bases short and J 0 bases short, with 6 bases between. The CDR3 sequence is 13 residues long. CDR3 loop: CAWRVPSGNTIYF. The CDR3 DNA reads as TGTGCCTGGAGAGTCCCCTCTGGAAACACCATATATTTT.

The V call is TRBV4-1, the J call TRBJ2-6, with D hard to call. The CDR3 is made up of 15 amino acids. The germline CDR1 and CDR2 sequences are MGHRA and YSYEKL. Trimming left V 8 bases short and J 0 bases short, with 11 bases between. CDR3 nucleotides: TGCGCCAGCGGCGAGGTCCTCTCTGGGGCCAACGTCCTGACTTTC. Amino acids: CASGEVLSGANVLTF.

The CDR3 loop reads CASSPATGLGYGYTF. CDR3 DNA sequence: TGTGCCAGTAGTCCCGCAACAGGGCTAGGGTATGGCTACACCTTC. The chain carries TRBV19 and TRBJ1-2; D perhaps matches TRBD1 (6 bases). The CDR3 covers 15 residues. V was trimmed by 5 bases and J by 5 bases, leaving 18 bases between them. Germline V gene data show CDR1 as LNHDA and CDR2 as SQIVND (reference sequence).

The J gene is TRBJ1-1, the V gene TRBV6-6; D gene uncertain. V dropped 4 bases and J dropped 1 base, with 13 bases sitting between them. The germline V gene has CDR1 MNHNY and CDR2 SVGAGI (reference sequence). The CDR3 extends over 15 amino acids. The CDR3 here is CASSSLGERNTEAFF. The CDR3 region has the DNA TGTGCCAGCAGTTCCCTTGGGGAGAGGAACACTGAAGCTTTCTTT.

The V gene is TRBV19, the J gene TRBJ2-7; TRBD2 might be the D (5 bases). This CDR3 has 14 residues. The germline V and J ends were trimmed by 6 bases and 4 bases, with 16 bases remaining between them. Germline V gives CDR1 LNHDA, CDR2 SQIVND (reference sequence). The CDR3 DNA reads as TGTGCCAGTAGGACGGACTTGGGAGTTTACGAGCAGTACGTC. Translating it yields CASRTDLGVYEQYV.

This clone occurred a few times. The chain links TRBV6-6 to TRBJ2-2, with 8 bases fitting TRBD1. The CDR3 has 16 residues. CDR1 and CDR2 (germline): MNHNY, SVGAGI (reference sequence). Trimming took 6 bases from V and 2 from J; bases not matched to a gene: 8. CDR3 in DNA: TGTGCCAGCAGCCCCGGACAGGGCGCAAACACCGGGGAGCTGTTTTTT. Translated: CASSPGQGANTGELFF.

The chain carries TRBV10-1 and TRBJ2-2; 7 nucleotides align to TRBD1. The trim removed 7 bases at V and 3 bases at J, leaving 11 bases unmatched. This CDR3 comprises 16 residues. CDR1 is WNHNN and CDR2 is SYGVQD in the germline V gene (reference sequence). For the CDR3, the DNA is TGCGCCAGCACCTGGACAGGATCCACGGACACCGGGGAGCTGTTTTTT. Its protein is CASTWTGSTDTGELFF.

The V gene is TRBV28, the J gene TRBJ1-1, with D possibly TRBD1 on 5 matching bases. Per germline, CDR1 MDHEN and CDR2 SYDVKM. V gave up 4 bases and J gave up 10 bases, with 22 bases separating them. There are 15 residues in the CDR3. CDR3 DNA: TGTGCCAGCAGTTATCCCCTTGGGGCCCGAAGCGGAGCTTTCTTT. The encoded protein is CASSYPLGARSGAFF. Supplemented by reference TRBV28 and TRBJ1-1, the full variable domain reads DVKVTQSSRYLVKRTGEKVFLECVQDMDHENMFWYRQDPGLGLRLIYFSYDVKMKEKGDIPEGYSVSREKKERFSLILESASTNQTSMYLCASSYPLGARSGAFFGQGTRLTVV.

The V and J genes are TRBV5-1 and TRBJ2-5, with 9 bases that match TRBD2. The CDR3 consists of 17 residues. V lost 1 base to trimming and J lost 0 bases; unmatched junction nucleotides: 7. Per the germline V gene, CDR1 is SGHRS and CDR2 is YFSETQ. In DNA, the CDR3 is TGCGCCAGCAGCTTGTATGGTCTAGCGGGGTACCAAGAGACCCAGTACTTC. It yields the protein CASSLYGLAGYQETQYF.

The chain links TRBV30 to TRBJ1-2; D unclear. The V and J ends lost 8 bases and 2 bases respectively, with 15 bases between them. CDR3 length: 13 residues. CDR1 is GTSNPN and CDR2 is SVGIG in the germline V gene (reference sequence). The CDR3: CAGRPSGNYGYTF. Here the CDR3 DNA reads TGTGCCGGCCGACCTTCCGGGAACTATGGCTACACCTTC.

The rearrangement uses TRBV2 and TRBJ2-1; 9 bases are a match to TRBD2. V shed 7 bases, J shed 3 bases, and the junction held 4 bases outside the gene matches. CDR3 length equals 14 residues. The germline V gene encodes CDR1 SNHLY and CDR2 FYNNEI. The CDR3, as DNA: TGTGCCAGCAAGGTAGCGGGGGTCTACAATGAGCAGTTCTTC. It encodes CASKVAGVYNEQFF.

CDR3: CASSLDLLSSYNEQFF. In nucleotides, the CDR3 is TGTGCCAGCAGCTTAGACCTATTAAGCTCCTACAATGAGCAGTTCTTC. The chain is built from TRBV11-2 and TRBJ2-1; D gene unclear. Per germline, CDR1 SGHAT and CDR2 FQNNGV. The CDR3 is made up of 16 amino acids. V dropped 0 bases and J dropped 0 bases, with 9 bases sitting between them.

This clone was observed a handful of times. The chain carries TRBV5-1 and TRBJ1-3; 8 bases match TRBD1. The V gene end was trimmed by 4 bases and the J gene end by 3 bases; junction bases not matched to a gene: 6. The length of the CDR3 is 15 residues. CDR1 is SGHRS, CDR2 YFSETQ, per germline. The chain's CDR3 is CASSGSGGFGNTIYF. DNA of the CDR3: TGCGCCAGCAGCGGATCAGGGGGCTTTGGAAACACCATATATTTT.

This clone showed up just a few times. V usage is TRBV5-1 and J usage is TRBJ2-5, with 11 bases aligning to TRBD2. Germline CDR1 reads SGHRS; CDR2 reads YFSETQ. This CDR3 has 15 amino acids. J gave up 2 bases and V 0 bases, and 0 bases lay outside the gene matches. CDR3 DNA: TGCGCCAGCAGCTTGGGACTAGCGGGGCAAGAGACCCAGTACTTC. Its protein product is CASSLGLAGQETQYF.

This clone occurred once. The chain carries TRBV30 and TRBJ2-3, with no clear D. This CDR3 spans 19 amino acids. Deletions cut 0 bases from V and 0 bases from J, with 22 bases between. Per germline, CDR1 GTSNPN and CDR2 SVGIG (reference sequence). CDR3 in amino acids: CAWSVRGPGGSASTDTQYF. CDR3 DNA: TGTGCCTGGAGTGTCAGAGGTCCAGGCGGATCCGCTAGCACAGATACGCAGTATTTT.

The genes are TRBV5-4 and TRBJ2-3, with D maybe TRBD1 (5 bases). V gave up 0 bases and J gave up 2 bases, with 10 bases separating them. There are 15 residues in the CDR3. The germline gives CDR1 SGHNT, CDR2 YYREEE (reference sequence). The CDR3 DNA reads as TGTGCCAGCAGCTTGGGGCAGGGATTCACAGATACGCAGTATTTT. It encodes CASSLGQGFTDTQYF.